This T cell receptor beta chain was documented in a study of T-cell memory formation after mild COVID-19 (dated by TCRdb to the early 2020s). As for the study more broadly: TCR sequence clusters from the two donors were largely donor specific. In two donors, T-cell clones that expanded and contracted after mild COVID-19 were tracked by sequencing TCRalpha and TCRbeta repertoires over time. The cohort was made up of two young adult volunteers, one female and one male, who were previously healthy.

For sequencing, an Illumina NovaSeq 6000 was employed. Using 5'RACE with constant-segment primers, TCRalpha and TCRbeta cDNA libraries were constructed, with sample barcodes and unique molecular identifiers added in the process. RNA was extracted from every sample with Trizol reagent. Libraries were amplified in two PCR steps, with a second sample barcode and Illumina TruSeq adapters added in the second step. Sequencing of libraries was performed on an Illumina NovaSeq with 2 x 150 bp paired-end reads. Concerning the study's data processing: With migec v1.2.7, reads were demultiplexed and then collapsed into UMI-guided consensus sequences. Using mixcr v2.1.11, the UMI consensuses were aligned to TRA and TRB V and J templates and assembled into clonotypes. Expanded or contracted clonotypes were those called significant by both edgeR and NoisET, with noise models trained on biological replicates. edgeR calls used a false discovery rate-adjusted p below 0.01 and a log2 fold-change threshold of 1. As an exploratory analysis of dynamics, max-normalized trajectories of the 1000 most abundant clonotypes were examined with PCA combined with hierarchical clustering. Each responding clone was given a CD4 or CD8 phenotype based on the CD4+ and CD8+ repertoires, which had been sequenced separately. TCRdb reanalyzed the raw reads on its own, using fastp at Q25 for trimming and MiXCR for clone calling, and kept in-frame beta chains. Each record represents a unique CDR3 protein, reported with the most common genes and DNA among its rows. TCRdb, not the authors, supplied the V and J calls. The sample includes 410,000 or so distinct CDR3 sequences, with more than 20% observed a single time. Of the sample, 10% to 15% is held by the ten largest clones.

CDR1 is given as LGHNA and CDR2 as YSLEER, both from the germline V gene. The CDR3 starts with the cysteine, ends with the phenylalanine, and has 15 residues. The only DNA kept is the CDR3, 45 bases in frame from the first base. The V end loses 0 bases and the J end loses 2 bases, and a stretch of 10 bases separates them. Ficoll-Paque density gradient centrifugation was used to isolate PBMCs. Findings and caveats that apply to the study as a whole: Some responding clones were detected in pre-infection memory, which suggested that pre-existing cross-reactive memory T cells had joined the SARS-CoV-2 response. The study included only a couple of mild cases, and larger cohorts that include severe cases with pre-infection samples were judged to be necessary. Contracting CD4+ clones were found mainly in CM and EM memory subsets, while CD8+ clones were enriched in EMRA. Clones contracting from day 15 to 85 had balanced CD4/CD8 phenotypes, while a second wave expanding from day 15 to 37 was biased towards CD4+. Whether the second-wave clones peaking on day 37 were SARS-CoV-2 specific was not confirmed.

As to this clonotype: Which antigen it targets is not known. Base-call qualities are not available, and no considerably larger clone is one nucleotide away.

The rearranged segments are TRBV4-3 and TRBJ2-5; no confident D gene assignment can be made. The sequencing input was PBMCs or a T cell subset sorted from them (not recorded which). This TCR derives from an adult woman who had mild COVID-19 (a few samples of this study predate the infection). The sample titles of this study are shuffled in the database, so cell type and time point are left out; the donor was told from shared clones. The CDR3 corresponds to CASSQDWTLQETQYF. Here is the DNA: TGCGCCAGCAGCCAAGATTGGACCCTGCAAGAGACCCAGTACTTC.